This T cell receptor (beta chain) was sequenced for a study of blood T cell repertoires in COVID-19. At the level of the study: The United States, Italy and Spain supplied acute and convalescent COVID-19 samples.

The CDR3 spans 14 residues. V lost 1 base and J lost 4, with 8 bases in between. Germline loops: CDR1 SGHTA, CDR2 FQGNSA. Comments on this clone: The sample carries other DNA sequences with the same CDR3.

Original processing methods: Reference gene primer amplification gave estimated nucleated cell counts. Sequencing was performed with immunoSEQ multiplex PCR; in TCRdb, only in-frame clones are kept and a portion is missing. D and trimming were read from the DNA, whereas the V and J calls and clone size are those reported in that table. The sample carries over 150,000 clones, roughly 80% recorded once. Sequenced: peripheral blood. The chain has TRBV7-2 and TRBJ1-5; D is possibly TRBD1 (5 bases). This receptor was taken from a woman in her 70s with COVID-19, enrolled during active disease. CDR3 sequence reads: CASSLGQGNQPQHF. DNA for the CDR3: TGTGCCAGCAGCTTAGGGCAGGGTAATCAGCCCCAGCATTTT.